These 29 T cell receptor beta chains were all obtained from the same sample, sequenced in a study of T cells after somatic rescue of genetic block. Sequencing was performed with immunoSEQ multiplex PCR; in TCRdb, only in-frame clones are kept and a portion is missing. The profile shows 65,000 to 70,000 clones, about 90% of them singletons. Sequencing was carried out using peripheral blood mononuclear cells (PBMCs). All receptors derive from a man in his forties.

J is TRBJ1-1 and V is TRBV25-1; D not certain. Trimming shortened V by 5 bases and J by 6 bases, and 10 bases separated the two germline ends. Germline CDR1 and CDR2: MGHDK and SYGVNS. The CDR3 contains 12 residues. The CDR3: CASSLMDAEAFF. The CDR3 DNA follows: TGTGCCAGCAGTCTGATGGACGCTGAAGCTTTCTTT.

The rearrangement uses TRBV29-1 and TRBJ2-1, with 13 positions matching TRBD2. The CDR3 loop spans 14 amino acids. V lost 2 bases, J lost 6 bases, and 1 base stayed unmatched. Germline V lookup: CDR1 SQVTM, CDR2 ANQGSEA. The CDR3 region has the DNA TGCAGCGTTGAAACTAGCGGGAGGGGCAATGAGCAGTTCTTC. Its protein product is CSVETSGRGNEQFF.

The chain couples TRBV5-1 to TRBJ2-1; possible D gene TRBD2, 5 bases. This CDR3 contains 11 residues. V lost 4 bases and J 9 bases, leaving 8 bases between the germline ends. Per the germline V gene, CDR1 is SGHRS and CDR2 is YFSETQ. CDR3 sequence: CASSLGLEQFF. The CDR3 region has the DNA TGCGCCAGCAGCCTAGGACTTGAGCAGTTCTTC.

The rearrangement links TRBV7-2 to TRBJ1-5; D is unresolved. Trimming removed 5 bases from V and 3 bases from J, with 14 bases in between. Germline lookup yields CDR1 SGHTA and CDR2 FQGNSA. The CDR3 spans 15 residues. Written as DNA, the CDR3 is TGTGCCAGCAGCCCGACCTCTGGGCCCAATCAGCCCCAGCATTTT. This gives the protein CASSPTSGPNQPQHF.

The J gene is TRBJ2-3, the V gene TRBV30, with 10 bases aligning to TRBD2. Losses at the gene ends were 0 bases for V and 2 bases for J; bases not matched to a gene: 5. Germline CDR1 and CDR2: GTSNPN and SVGIG (reference sequence). The CDR3 length is 16 residues. CDR3 loop: CAWSVGSGGATDTQYF. DNA of the CDR3: TGTGCCTGGAGTGTAGGAAGCGGGGGGGCCACAGATACGCAGTATTTT.

J is TRBJ2-7 and V is TRBV5-4, with D perhaps TRBD2 (5 bases). CDR1 SGHNT and CDR2 YYREEE come from the germline V gene (reference sequence). Trimming pared 0 bases from V and 0 bases from J, leaving 7 bases between. The CDR3 runs to 14 residues. DNA of the CDR3: TGTGCCAGCAGCTTGGGCGGGCTCTCCTACGAGCAGTACTTC. This translates into CASSLGGLSYEQYF. Looking up the rest from reference TRBV5-4 and TRBJ2-7 gives the full variable domain: ETGVTQSPTHLIKTRGQQVTLRCSSQSGHNTVSWYQQALGQGPQFIFQYYREEENGRGNFPPRFSGLQFPNYSSELNVNALELDDSALYLCASSLGGLSYEQYFGPGTRLTVT.

This rearrangement joins TRBV18 to TRBJ2-5; maybe TRBD2 (6 bases). Germline V lookup: CDR1 KGHSH, CDR2 LQKENI. The CDR3 spans 15 residues. Deletions cut 0 bases from V and 5 bases from J, with 13 bases between. The CDR3 here is CASSPPEAGRETQYF. CDR3 bases: TGTGCCAGCTCACCACCGGAGGCAGGGAGGGAGACCCAGTACTTC.

J is TRBJ1-2 and V is TRBV10-3, with a possible D match to TRBD1 (5 bases). The length of the CDR3 is 11 residues. Looked up from germline, CDR1 is ENHRY and CDR2 is SYGVKD. The germline V and J ends were trimmed by 6 bases and 7 bases, with 9 bases remaining between them. CDR3 protein: CAISQGGGYTF. CDR3 sequence (DNA): TGTGCCATCAGCCAGGGAGGTGGCTACACCTTC.

CDR3 sequence: CASSFRGGGETQYF. The CDR3 coding sequence is TGTGCCAGCAGCTTCCGAGGGGGTGGAGAGACCCAGTACTTC. The rearrangement links TRBV5-6 to TRBJ2-5; possible D gene TRBD1, 6 bases. Germline lookup yields CDR1 SGHDT and CDR2 YYEEEE. This CDR3 has 14 amino acids. V lost 2 bases and J 4 bases, leaving 12 bases between the germline ends.

CDR3 residues: CASSRTGTSGGSTDTQYF. The CDR3 bases are TGCGCCAGCAGTCGGACTGGGACTAGCGGGGGAAGCACAGATACGCAGTATTTT. The rearrangement joins TRBV10-2 to TRBJ2-3; TRBD2 aligns across 14 bases. The CDR3 is 18 residues long. The junction had 7 bases not matched to a gene; V was cut back by 5 bases and J by 0 bases. CDR1 and CDR2 from the germline V gene are WSHSY and SAAADI.

The V and J genes are TRBV7-2 and TRBJ2-7, with D maybe TRBD2 (5 bases). From germline, CDR1 is SGHTA and CDR2 FQGNSA. This CDR3 is 14 amino acids long. The germline V and J ends were trimmed by 5 bases and 4 bases, with 15 bases remaining between them. The DNA for the CDR3 is TGTGCCAGCAGCCCCGAGGCTAGCAGTTACGAGCAGTACTTC. It encodes CASSPEASSYEQYF.

The chain is built from TRBV30 and TRBJ1-3; D may be TRBD1 (5 bases). The V gene's germline CDR1 is GTSNPN and CDR2 SVGIG (reference sequence). This CDR3 region has 14 residues. V was clipped by 1 base and J by 4 bases, with 11 bases between them. Here the CDR3 reads CAWSAGTEGNTIYF. The CDR3 DNA sequence: TGTGCCTGGAGTGCTGGGACGGAAGGAAACACCATATATTTT.

V and J are TRBV5-1 and TRBJ2-3; 7 positions match TRBD2. The V segment lost 4 bases and the J segment 2 bases; nucleotides outside the gene matches: 4. CDR1 and CDR2 from the germline V gene are SGHRS and YFSETQ. The CDR3 loop spans 14 amino acids. The CDR3 DNA reads as TGCGCCAGCAGCCTCCGGGGGGTCACAGATACGCAGTATTTT. Translation gives CASSLRGVTDTQYF.

V gene TRBV6-6 combines with J gene TRBJ2-5; D gene unclear. In germline, CDR1 is MNHNY, CDR2 SVGAGI (reference sequence). Trimming removed 5 bases at V and 4 bases at J, with 14 bases between. The CDR3 totals 14 residues. DNA for the CDR3: TGTGCCAGCAGTCTAGGACCCGGACCAGAGACCCAGTACTTC. This gives the protein CASSLGPGPETQYF.

CDR3 loop: CASSVSGELFF. The DNA of the CDR3 is TGTGCCAGCAGCGTATCCGGGGAGCTGTTTTTT. The chain joins TRBV9 to TRBJ2-2, with D hard to call. V dropped 1 base and J dropped 6 bases, with 1 base sitting between them. The CDR3 runs 11 residues. Germline lookup yields CDR1 SGDLS and CDR2 YYNGEE. Based on the CDR3 plus reference TRBV9 and TRBJ2-2, the full variable domain is DSGVTQTPKHLITATGQRVTLRCSPRSGDLSVYWYQQSLDQGLQFLIQYYNGEERAKGNILERFSAQQFPDLHSELNLSSLELGDSALYFCASSVSGELFFGEGSRLTVL.

This chain links TRBV5-1 with TRBJ2-5; D possibly uses TRBD1 or TRBD2 (6 bases each). Trimming stripped 2 bases from V and 5 bases from J, with 28 bases between. The CDR3 has 19 residues. Germline lookup yields CDR1 SGHRS and CDR2 YFSETQ. The CDR3 here is CASSFNAPGALLSKETQYF. The CDR3 region has the DNA TGCGCCAGCAGCTTTAATGCACCGGGGGCTCTCCTCTCAAAGGAGACCCAGTACTTC.

The genes are TRBV5-1 and TRBJ2-1; 7 bases are shared with TRBD1. V lost 4 bases, J lost 2 bases, and 6 bases stayed unmatched. This CDR3 spans 15 amino acids. The germline V gene encodes CDR1 SGHRS and CDR2 YFSETQ. CDR3 bases: TGCGCCAGCAGCCCAGGGACAGAGACCTACAATGAGCAGTTCTTC. This gives the protein CASSPGTETYNEQFF.

The chain recombines TRBV2 with TRBJ2-6; D is undetermined. V was trimmed by 3 bases and J by 0 bases, leaving 9 bases between them. CDR3 length: 16 amino acids. The germline V gene has CDR1 SNHLY and CDR2 FYNNEI. In nucleotides, the CDR3 is TGTGCCAGCAGTGATTTGGGAAGCTCTGGGGCCAACGTCCTGACTTTC. It encodes CASSDLGSSGANVLTF.

This chain connects TRBV6-1 to TRBJ2-7, with 7 nucleotides matching TRBD2. The germline CDR1 and CDR2 sequences are MNHNS and SASEGT. This CDR3 is 14 amino acids long. V was clipped by 1 base and J by 0 bases; unmatched bases: 0. The CDR3 coding sequence is TGTGCCAGCAGTGAAGGGGGGGGCTCCTACGAGCAGTACTTC. Amino acid sequence: CASSEGGGSYEQYF.

The chain has TRBV19 and TRBJ1-5, with D hard to call. CDR3 size: 12 residues. The germline V gene has CDR1 LNHDA and CDR2 SQIVND (reference sequence). The V gene lost 9 bases and the J gene lost 5 bases, with 11 bases spanning the gap. CDR3 in DNA: TGTGCCAGCGCATCTGGGTATCAGCCCCAGCATTTT. It encodes CASASGYQPQHF.

The chain has TRBV10-1 and TRBJ2-7; 12 bases line up with TRBD2. CDR3 length: 15 amino acids. CDR1 WNHNN and CDR2 SYGVQD come from the germline V gene (reference sequence). J gave up 6 bases and V 5 bases, and 8 bases lay outside the gene matches. CDR3 protein: CASSSGLAGSGEQYF. The CDR3 DNA is TGCGCCAGCAGTTCAGGACTAGCGGGATCTGGCGAGCAGTACTTC.

The chain joins TRBV19 to TRBJ1-3, with D tentatively TRBD1 (5 bases). V was shortened by 6 bases and J by 0 bases, with 15 bases between the two germline ends. The CDR3 has 16 residues. Germline CDR1 LNHDA, CDR2 SQIVND (reference sequence). CDR3 residues: CASSPFDRFSGNTIYF. The DNA of the CDR3 is TGTGCCAGTAGCCCCTTTGACAGATTCTCTGGAAACACCATATATTTT.

V gene TRBV5-4 combines with J gene TRBJ2-5; D not resolved. The CDR3 totals 12 residues. CDR1 is SGHNT and CDR2 is YYREEE in the germline V gene (reference sequence). V dropped 0 bases and J dropped 6 bases, with 6 bases sitting between them. The CDR3 region has the DNA TGTGCCAGCAGCTTGGGACGAAAGACCCAGTACTTC. This translates into CASSLGRKTQYF.

This chain uses TRBV18 with TRBJ2-1; D possibly uses TRBD1 or TRBD2 (5 bases each). This CDR3 is 15 amino acids long. The V end lost 7 bases, the J end lost 0 bases, and 13 bases lay between the germline ends. Germline CDR1 is KGHSH and CDR2 is LQKENI. The CDR3: CASFRDPSSYNEQFF. The CDR3 nucleotides read TGTGCCAGCTTCCGGGACCCCAGCTCCTACAATGAGCAGTTCTTC.

The chain recombines TRBV18 with TRBJ1-5, with 7 bases that match TRBD1. The CDR3 contains 15 residues. The J segment lost 3 bases and the V segment lost 4 bases, leaving 6 bases of the junction unmatched. Germline V gene data show CDR1 as KGHSH and CDR2 as LQKENI. As DNA, the CDR3 is TGTGCCAGCTCACGTTTAGGGGGCTTCAATCAGCCCCAGCATTTT. Its protein is CASSRLGGFNQPQHF.

The chain couples TRBV23-1 to TRBJ1-2; 9 bases agree with TRBD1. TRBV23-1 is assigned to the ORF class and has an uncertain function. There are 15 residues in the CDR3. V was pared by 2 bases and J by 6 bases, with 7 bases of the junction left unmatched. The CDR3 is CASSQRGQGTDGYTF. The DNA for the CDR3 is TGCGCCAGCAGTCAACGGGGACAGGGAACTGATGGCTACACCTTC.

This rearrangement joins TRBV2 to TRBJ1-2; D is ambiguous. This CDR3 has 12 residues. Trimming left V 9 bases short and J 4 bases short, with 12 bases between. Germline lookup yields CDR1 SNHLY and CDR2 FYNNEI. The CDR3: CARIQESYGYTF. The CDR3 region has the DNA TGTGCCAGGATTCAGGAGTCCTATGGCTACACCTTC. Full variable domain (outside the CDR3, taken from reference TRBV2 and TRBJ1-2): EPEVTQTPSHQVTQMGQEVILRCVPISNHLYFYWYRQILGQKVEFLVSFYNNEISEKSEIFDDQFSVERPDGSNFTLKIRSTKLEDSAMYFCARIQESYGYTFGSGTRLTVV.

The CDR3 reads CASSGTGSEQYF. The CDR3 DNA reads TGTGCCAGCAGTGGGACAGGGAGTGAGCAGTACTTC. The V and J genes are TRBV25-1 and TRBJ2-7, with TRBD1 matching over 8 bases. The CDR3 length is 12 residues. CDR1 is MGHDK, CDR2 SYGVNS, per germline. Trimming took 4 bases from V and 7 from J; bases not matched to a gene: 3.

The chain joins TRBV5-1 to TRBJ2-1; 9 bases match TRBD2. This CDR3 is 15 amino acids long. Germline CDR1 reads SGHRS; CDR2 reads YFSETQ. Germline trimming cut 6 bases from V and 7 bases from J; bases unmatched to any gene: 11. The chain's CDR3 is CASTLGAGGRNEQFF. The CDR3 DNA follows: TGCGCCAGCACCCTCGGCGCGGGAGGGAGAAATGAGCAGTTCTTC.